This T cell receptor beta chain was profiled in a study of vaccination and CD4 T cells after COVID-19. This clonotype came up once. The antigen is undetermined. Deletions cut 6 bases from V and 1 base from J, with 9 bases between. CDR3 size: 14 residues. Germline V CDR1 and CDR2: LNHDA, SQIVND (reference sequence). Sequence data for DNA of cultured CD4+ T cells were generated by the Oncomine TCR Beta short-read assay. TCRdb analysed the PCR reads with MiXCR anew, one entry per CDR3 protein. The sample holds some 20,000 distinct CDR3 sequences, approximately 67% seen once. The treatment was: roughly ten-day PBMC culture with coronavirus spike peptide pools or control peptides (ViraFEST assay). IL-2 at about 9.1 IU/ml and peptide pools at 9 to 10 ug/ml were added to PBMCs cultured at about 2 million per well.

Sample: CD4+ T cells from blood, cultured in vitro. This clonotype was obtained from a human donor who had recovered from COVID-19. The chain links TRBV19 to TRBJ2-2; D perhaps matches TRBD1 (6 bases). The DNA for the CDR3 is TGTGCCAGTAGGCTAGGGGGGAACACCGGGGAGCTGTTTTTT. This encodes CASRLGGNTGELFF.